This T cell receptor beta chain was identified in a study of blood T cells in healthy people across ages. The CDR3 length is 16 residues. From germline, CDR1 is MNHEY and CDR2 SMNVEV (reference sequence). V shed 6 bases and J 0 bases; nucleotides not matched to a gene: 6. The authors ran a second PCR of 7 to 11 cycles using a sample-barcoded 5' primer and a J-beta primer mix. Through a template-switch adaptor with 12 random nucleotides, each cDNA molecule received a tag. All samples yielded 2.5 million or more CDR3-containing paired-end reads. TCRdb processed the 5' RACE reads anew with MiXCR; each CDR3 protein has one entry. The sample yields 580,000 or so distinct CDR3 sequences, around 50% seen once. This clonotype was recorded a few times.

This sequence originates from a man older than 75 in good health. The chain is built from TRBV27 and TRBJ1-4; 8 bases match TRBD1. The sequenced sample consisted of blood. The CDR3 DNA sequence: TGTGCCAGCAGACGCAAGACAGGGGCAACTAATGAAAAACTGTTTTTT. Its translation: CASRRKTGATNEKLFF.